These 5 T cell receptor beta chains came from one sample sequenced in a study of blood T cells in healthy people across ages. Primed by a sample-barcoded 5' primer and a J-beta primer mix, a second PCR proceeded for roughly 7 to 12 cycles. TCRdb re-called the 5' RACE reads through MiXCR, storing one row per CDR3 protein. The sample contains approximately 810,000 distinct CDR3 sequences, less than 35% of which appear only once. Sequenced input: blood. The origin of the receptors is a woman of 80 years or more in good health.

CDR3: CAISESLAGDNEQFF. The CDR3 DNA sequence: TGTGCCATCAGTGAGTCACTAGCGGGGGACAATGAGCAGTTCTTC. J is TRBJ2-1 and V is TRBV10-3, with 11 bases aligning to TRBD2. The CDR3 loop spans 15 amino acids. Trimming at V came to 0 bases and at J to 5 bases, leaving 0 bases not matched to a gene. Germline V lookup: CDR1 ENHRY, CDR2 SYGVKD.

This clonotype was counted only a few times. V is TRBV7-9 and J is TRBJ2-3; 7 positions match TRBD2. The trim removed 2 bases at V and 0 bases at J, leaving 5 bases unmatched. The CDR3 has 16 amino acids. Germline V gene data show CDR1 as SEHNR and CDR2 as FQNEAQ (reference sequence). The CDR3 spells CASSLIRAGSTDTQYF. CDR3 nucleotide sequence: TGTGCCAGCAGCTTAATCCGAGCGGGGAGCACAGATACGCAGTATTTT.

The V call is TRBV20-1, the J call TRBJ1-2; D not certain. This CDR3 is 12 amino acids long. CDR1 and CDR2 (germline): DFQATT, SNEGSKA (reference sequence). Trimming took 0 bases from V and 6 from J, leaving 8 bases between them. This CDR3 reads CSARDLIDGYTF. CDR3 nucleotide sequence: TGCAGTGCTAGAGACTTAATTGATGGCTACACCTTC.

Of note for this clonotype: Being one base from a much bigger clone, this may be a read error. The chain uses TRBV5-1 and TRBJ2-3; no reliable D call. The CDR3 is 13 amino acids. Germline loops: CDR1 SGHRS, CDR2 YFSETQ. The CDR3, as DNA: TGCGCCCGCAGCTTGGTAGGCTCCGATACGCAGTATTTT. Protein product: CARSLVGSDTQYF.

This clonotype was detected a few times. A read error may explain this, as a much larger clone is one base away. The chain links TRBV6-2 or TRBV6-3 to TRBJ2-7, with 8 bases matching TRBD1. This CDR3 is built from 14 residues. The germline V gene has CDR1 MNHEY and CDR2 SVGEGT. Here the CDR3 reads CACSVDRAAYEQYF. CDR3 coding DNA: TGTGCCTGCAGTGTGGACAGGGCGGCCTACGAGCAGTACTTC.